This entry lists 5 T cell receptor beta chains sequenced from one sample in a study of shared T cell receptors in the human thymus. The assay was immunoSEQ multiplex PCR, and TCRdb's table has in-frame clones only and misses some. The repertoire has 700,000 to 750,000 clones, approximately 83% of them found once; the top ten carry 0.0095% to 0.013%. This sample also belongs to another study, concerning human thymus T cells.

Material for sequencing was thymocytes. These receptors all come from a girl under three years old with a congenital heart defect.

V and J are TRBV5-1 and TRBJ1-2; unclear D gene. V was clipped by 3 bases and J by 2 bases, with 17 bases between them. Per the germline V gene, CDR1 is SGHRS and CDR2 is YFSETQ. This CDR3 has 16 amino acids. The CDR3 DNA reads TGCGCCAGCAGCTACACCGACTCCCGAAGAAACTATGGCTACACCTTC. Translating gives CASSYTDSRRNYGYTF.

The V call is TRBV25-1, the J call TRBJ2-7, with D possibly being TRBD1 (7 bases). Per germline, CDR1 MGHDK and CDR2 SYGVNS. The CDR3 length is 16 residues. The ends were cut back, 0 bases at V and 3 bases at J, with 15 bases in the middle. CDR3 region: CASSEYDRDSIYEQYF. CDR3 DNA sequence: TGTGCCAGCAGTGAATACGACAGGGACTCAATCTACGAGCAGTACTTC.

The chain carries TRBV25-1 and TRBJ2-7; a possible D gene is TRBD1 (5 bases). This CDR3 has 18 residues. Trimming pared 1 base from V and 0 bases from J, leaving 19 bases between. CDR1 is MGHDK and CDR2 is SYGVNS in the germline V gene. CDR3 nucleotide sequence: TGTGCCAGCAGTGAATTAGGGGATTCCCTGGACGACTCCTACGAGCAGTACTTC. As protein: CASSELGDSLDDSYEQYF.

V is TRBV30 and J is TRBJ1-5; no clear D. CDR3 size: 18 residues. Germline assignment: CDR1 GTSNPN and CDR2 SVGIG (reference sequence). V lost 1 base, J lost 4 bases, and 23 bases lay in between. CDR3 in DNA: TGTGCCTGGAGTGCAACTAAACGCGAGGGAGAGGGAAATCAGCCCCAGCATTTT. Translated, it gives CAWSATKREGEGNQPQHF. Supplemented by reference TRBV30 and TRBJ1-5, the full variable domain reads SQTIHQWPATLVQPVGSPLSLECTVEGTSNPNLYWYRQAAGRGLQLLFYSVGIGQISSEVPQNLSASRPQDRQFILSSKKLLLSDSGFYLCAWSATKREGEGNQPQHFGDGTRLSIL.

The rearrangement uses TRBV7-9 and TRBJ2-3; D not certain. The CDR3 runs to 12 residues. The germline CDR1 and CDR2 sequences are SEHNR and FQNEAQ (reference sequence). V was shortened by 0 bases and J by 10 bases, with 8 bases between the two germline ends. The CDR3 is CASSLARSSQYF. The CDR3 DNA follows: TGTGCCAGCAGCTTAGCGCGGTCTTCGCAGTATTTT.